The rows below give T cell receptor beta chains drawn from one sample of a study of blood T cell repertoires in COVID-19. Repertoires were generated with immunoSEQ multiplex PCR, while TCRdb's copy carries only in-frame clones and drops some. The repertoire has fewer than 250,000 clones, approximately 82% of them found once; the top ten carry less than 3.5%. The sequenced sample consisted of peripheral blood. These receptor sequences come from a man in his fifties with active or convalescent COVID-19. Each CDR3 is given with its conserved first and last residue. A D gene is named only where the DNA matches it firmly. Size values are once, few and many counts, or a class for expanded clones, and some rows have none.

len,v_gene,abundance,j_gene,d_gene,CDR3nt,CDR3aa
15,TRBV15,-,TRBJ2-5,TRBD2,TGTGCCACCAGCAGAGTCGGGCTAGCGGGGGCCCCCCAGTACTTC,CATSRVGLAGAPQYF
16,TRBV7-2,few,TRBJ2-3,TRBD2,TGTGCCAGCAGCCCCCTGGGCCTCGCGGGGGCAGATACGCAGTATTTT,CASSPLGLAGADTQYF
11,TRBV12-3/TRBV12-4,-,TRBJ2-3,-,TGTGCCAGCAGCTATGAGAATACGCAGTATTTT,CASSYENTQYF
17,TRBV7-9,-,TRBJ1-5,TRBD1,TGTGCCAGCAGCTTAGGGACAGGGGGCCCGAGCAATCAGCCCCAGCATTTT,CASSLGTGGPSNQPQHF
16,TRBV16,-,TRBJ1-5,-,TGTGCCAGCACAGGATCAGGGCGGTCGGTCGGTCAGCCCCAGCATTTT,CASTGSGRSVGQPQHF
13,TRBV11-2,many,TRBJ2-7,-,TGTGCCAGCAGCTTAGAACCAGGGTACGAGCAGTACTTC,CASSLEPGYEQYF
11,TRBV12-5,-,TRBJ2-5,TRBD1,TGTGCTACCCTCAGGGGGGAGACCCAGTACTTC,CATLRGETQYF
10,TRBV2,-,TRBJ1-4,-,TGTGCCGGGGGGGATGAAAAACTGTTTTTT,CAGGDEKLFF
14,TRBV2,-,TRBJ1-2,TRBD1,TGTGCCAGGAGAACTGACAGGGGGTGGAATGGCTACACCTTC,CARRTDRGWNGYTF
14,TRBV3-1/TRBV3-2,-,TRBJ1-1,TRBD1,TGTGCCAGCAGCCGACGGGACAGGAACACTGAAGCTTTCTTT,CASSRRDRNTEAFF
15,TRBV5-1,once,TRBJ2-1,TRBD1,TGCGCCAGCAGCCGCACAGGGGTCATGGACAATGAGCAGTTCTTC,CASSRTGVMDNEQFF
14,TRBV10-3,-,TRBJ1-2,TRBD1,TGTGCCATCAGCCTGGACAGGGGGCAAAGTGGCTACACCTTC,CAISLDRGQSGYTF
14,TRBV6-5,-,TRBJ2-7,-,TGTGCCAGCAGGCCCTCCACAGTTACCTACGAGCAGTACTTC,CASRPSTVTYEQYF
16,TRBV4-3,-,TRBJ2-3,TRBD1,TGCGCCAGCAGCCGAGGACAGGGGAGAGGGGCAGATACGCAGTATTTT,CASSRGQGRGADTQYF
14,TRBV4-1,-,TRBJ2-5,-,TGCGCCAGCAGCCAAGACAGGTACCAAGAGACCCAGTACTTC,CASSQDRYQETQYF
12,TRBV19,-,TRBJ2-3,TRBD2,TGTGCCACAGGGACTAGCGGGAGTTTGAAATATTTT,CATGTSGSLKYF
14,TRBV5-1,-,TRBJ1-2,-,TGCGCCAGCAGCGTACAGGAGCCTAACTATGGCTACACCTTC,CASSVQEPNYGYTF
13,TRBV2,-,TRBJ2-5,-,TGTGCCAGCAGCGGGACTCGACGGGAGACCCAGTACTTC,CASSGTRRETQYF
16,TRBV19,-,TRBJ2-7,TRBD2,TGTGCCAGTAGTGTCCTTTCCGGACTAGCGGCCTACGAGCAGTACTTC,CASSVLSGLAAYEQYF
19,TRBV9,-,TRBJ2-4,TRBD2,TGTGCCAGCAGCCCCGATCCAGCGGGAGCGGGCTATTCCAAAAACATTCAGTACTTC,CASSPDPAGAGYSKNIQYF
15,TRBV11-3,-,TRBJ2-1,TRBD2,TGTGCCAGCAGCCGGACTAGCGGGAGCCACAATGAGCAGTTCTTC,CASSRTSGSHNEQFF
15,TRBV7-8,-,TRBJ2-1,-,TGTGCCAGCAGCTTTGCGGACACGGCCTACAATGAGCAGTTCTTC,CASSFADTAYNEQFF
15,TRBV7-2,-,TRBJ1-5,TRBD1,TGTGCCAGCAGCTTACGACAGGGGAGAAATCAGCCCCAGCATTTT,CASSLRQGRNQPQHF
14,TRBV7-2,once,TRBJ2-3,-,TGTGCCAGCAGCCCCCGGACAGCCGGAGATACGCAGTATTTT,CASSPRTAGDTQYF
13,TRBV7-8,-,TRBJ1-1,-,TGTGCCAGCAGCCCGCGGCAAGGCACTGAAGCTTTCTTT,CASSPRQGTEAFF
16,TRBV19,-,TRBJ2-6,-,TGTGCCAGTAGAAGCAGGGGACCCTCTGGGGCCAACGTCCTGACTTTC,CASRSRGPSGANVLTF
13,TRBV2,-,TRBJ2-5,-,TGTGCCAGCAGTGACAGGGTTGCAGAGACCCAGTACTTC,CASSDRVAETQYF
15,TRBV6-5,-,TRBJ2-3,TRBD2,TGTGCCAGCAGCCTAGCGGGAGAAGGTACAGATACGCAGTATTTT,CASSLAGEGTDTQYF
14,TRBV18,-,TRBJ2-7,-,TGTGCCAGCTCAAATCTTTCCAGGGCCTACGAGCAGTACTTC,CASSNLSRAYEQYF
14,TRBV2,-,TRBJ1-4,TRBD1,TGTGCCAGCAGTCAACAGGGGGCTAATGAAAAACTGTTTTTT,CASSQQGANEKLFF
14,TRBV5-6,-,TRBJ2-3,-,TGTGCCAGCAGCTCAAGCCCCCGCACAGATACGCAGTATTTT,CASSSSPRTDTQYF
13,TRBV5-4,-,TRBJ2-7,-,TGTGCCAGCAGCTTTGGAGAAAGCTACGAGCAGTACTTC,CASSFGESYEQYF
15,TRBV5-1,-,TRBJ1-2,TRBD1,TGCGCCAGCAGCTTTAATCCGACAGGGAACTATGGCTACACCTTC,CASSFNPTGNYGYTF
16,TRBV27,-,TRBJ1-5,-,TGTGCCAGCAGAGATGCCCTCCGGGGAGGAGATCAGCCCCAGCATTTT,CASRDALRGGDQPQHF
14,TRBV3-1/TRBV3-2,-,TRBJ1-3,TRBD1,TGTGCCAGCAGCCCCGGGACAGGCGGAAACACCATATATTTT,CASSPGTGGNTIYF
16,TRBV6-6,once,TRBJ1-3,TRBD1,TGTGCCAGCAGGGGGGACAGGGGGACCTCTGGAAACACCATATATTTT,CASRGDRGTSGNTIYF
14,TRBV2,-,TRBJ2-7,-,TGTGCCAGCAAAGGGCAGGGCGGCTCTACGAAGCAGTACTTC,CASKGQGGSTKQYF
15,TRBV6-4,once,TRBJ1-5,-,TGTGCCAGCAGTGACTGGGGAGGGCAAAATCAGCCCCAGCATTTT,CASSDWGGQNQPQHF
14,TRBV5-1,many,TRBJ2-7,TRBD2,TGCGCCAGCAGCTTGGCGGGAGGAACCTACGAGCAGTACTTC,CASSLAGGTYEQYF
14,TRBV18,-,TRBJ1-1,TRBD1,TGTGCCAGCTCACTCGGGACAGGGGTATATGAAGCTTTCTTT,CASSLGTGVYEAFF
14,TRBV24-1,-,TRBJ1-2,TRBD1,TGTGCCACCATTTTTGACAGGGGAGGCGGCGGCTACACCTTC,CATIFDRGGGGYTF
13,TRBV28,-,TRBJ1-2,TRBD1,TGTGCCAGCACGATCGGGACAGGGTTTGGCTACACCTTC,CASTIGTGFGYTF
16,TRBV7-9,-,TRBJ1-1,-,TGTGCCAGCAGCTTAGGTAGGGGATTGGAGAACACTGAAGCTTTCTTT,CASSLGRGLENTEAFF
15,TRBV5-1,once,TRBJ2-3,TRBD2,TGCGCCAGCAGCTTAATAGCGGGAGGCACAGATACGCAGTATTTT,CASSLIAGGTDTQYF
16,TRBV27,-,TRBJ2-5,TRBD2,TGTGCCAGCAGTGATCCAAGGGGTAGCGGGCAAGAGACCCAGTACTTC,CASSDPRGSGQETQYF
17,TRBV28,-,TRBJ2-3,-,TGTGCCAGCAGTTTCCCTCCTTATGAGGGCCGGGCAGATACGCAGTATTTT,CASSFPPYEGRADTQYF
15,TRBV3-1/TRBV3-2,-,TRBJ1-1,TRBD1,TGTGCCAGCAGCCGAACCGGACAGGGGGTATCTGAAGCTTTCTTT,CASSRTGQGVSEAFF
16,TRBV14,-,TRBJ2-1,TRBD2,TGTGCCAGCAGCCAAGTAGCGGGAGCGGGATACAATGGGCAGTTCTTC,CASSQVAGAGYNGQFF
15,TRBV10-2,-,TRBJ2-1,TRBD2,TGCGCCAGCACTGGGGCGGGAGGGCCGAGTAATGAGCAGTTCTTC,CASTGAGGPSNEQFF
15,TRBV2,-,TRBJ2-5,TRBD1,TGTGCCAGCAGAATCGGGACAGGGGGCGGGCAGACCCAGTACTTC,CASRIGTGGGQTQYF
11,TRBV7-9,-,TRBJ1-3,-,TGTGCCACTGACGCGGTGAGCACCATATATTTT,CATDAVSTIYF